This T cell receptor (beta chain) was sequenced for a study of blood T cell repertoires in COVID-19. Across the study: Samples taken during acute and convalescent COVID-19 were collected in the United States, Italy and Spain. PBMCs, B-cell-depleted T cells, or T cells were the source of the cDNA or gDNA that made up the material.

This CDR3 has 14 residues. Trimming took 1 base from V and 3 from J; bases not matched to a gene: 2. Germline CDR1 is GTSNPN and CDR2 is SVGIG (reference sequence). Original analysis: The authors estimated nucleated cell counts from reference gene primer amplification. The protocol was immunoSEQ multiplex PCR, while the TCRdb copy is restricted to in-frame clones and leaves out a portion. From that table come the V and J calls and clone size; the DNA was used to work out D and trimming. This table holds approximately 70,000 clones, 85% to 90% found once. This chain connects TRBV30 to TRBJ2-1, with 8 nucleotides matching TRBD2. The TCR sequence derives from a woman older than 75 with active or convalescent COVID-19. The sample comprised peripheral blood. The CDR3 DNA sequence: TGTGCCTGGAGTGCGGGGGGGGGCTACAATGAGCAGTTCTTC. This translates into CAWSAGGGYNEQFF.